Here is one T cell receptor beta chain with its context. Its cognate antigen is unknown. These data originate in a study of shared clonotypes between healthy human individuals. Study results and caveats: Clonotypes shared by all four donors outscored non-shared clonotypes in generation probability.

All donors were healthy HIV-negative adults lacking recent acute infections or vaccinations. Splitting of CD4+ cells produced CD45RA+ naive and CD45RA-negative memory subsets. Germline V gene sequence: CDR1 SGHNT, CDR2 YENEEA. The ends were cut back, 5 bases at V and 0 bases at J, with 11 bases in the middle. The CDR3 covers 15 residues. Repertoires were generated with immunoSEQ multiplex PCR, while TCRdb's copy carries only in-frame clones and drops some. The top ten clones hold 0.36% of a sample with about 2.4 million clones, 80% to 95% of them seen once. The chain has TRBV11-3 and TRBJ1-5, with D possibly TRBD1 on 6 matching bases. The TCR was taken from a man aged 18 to 30 in good health. Some clones in this sample may be carry-over from other donors' samples. Sequencing input: naive CD4+ T cells from PBMCs. Regarding subset: CD45RA+ positively selected. The CDR3 loop reads CASSLGHYSNQPQHF. The CDR3 coding sequence is TGTGCCAGCAGCCTGGGACATTATAGCAATCAGCCCCAGCATTTT.